This T cell receptor (beta chain) is from a study of blood T cell repertoires in COVID-19. Turning to the study itself: The cDNA or gDNA used as material had been derived from T cells, B-cell-depleted T cells, or PBMCs.

The V end lost 7 bases, the J end lost 5 bases, and 12 bases lay between the germline ends. CDR3 length: 13 amino acids. Methods used by the authors: From reference gene primer amplification, estimates of nucleated cell counts were derived. Method: immunoSEQ multiplex PCR; TCRdb's copy keeps in-frame clones and lacks some. The V and J calls and the clone size are those of that table, but D and trimming were determined from the DNA. The sample contains 150,000 to 200,000 clones, about 92% of which appear only once. The rearrangement joins TRBV12-3 or TRBV12-4 to TRBJ2-1; D possibly corresponds to TRBD2 (5 bases). The sequenced material came from peripheral blood. The sequence was collected from a woman aged 60-75 years with COVID-19, enrolled during active disease. The CDR3 sequence: CASTPGWHNEQFF. CDR3 in DNA: TGTGCCAGCACACCGGGGTGGCACAATGAGCAGTTCTTC.